One and the same sample provided the 7 T cell receptor beta chains below, sequenced in a study of CD8+ T cells in alopecia areata. It was cDNA, reverse transcribed from extracted RNA, that served as the sequencing template. Using immunoSEQ multiplex PCR, the repertoire was profiled, and TCRdb retains in-frame clones only, with some absent. The repertoire has 150,000 to 200,000 clones, 60% of them found once; the top ten carry 1%. As for treatment: oral pan-JAK inhibitor, 5-10 mg twice daily. Sequencing was performed on CD4+ T cells sorted from blood, taken at week 24, from a patient treated with tofacitinib. These TCRs come from a human donor with alopecia areata.

The count of this clone is one. V is TRBV5-6 and J is TRBJ1-2; weak D call: TRBD1 (5 bases). CDR3 length equals 14 residues. Looked up from germline, CDR1 is SGHDT and CDR2 is YYEEEE. V dropped 0 bases and J dropped 4 bases, with 10 bases sitting between them. In nucleotides, the CDR3 is TGTGCCAGCAGCTTGGGCCCGGGGGTCTATGGCTACACCTTC. Translated: CASSLGPGVYGYTF. The whole variable domain, remainder taken from reference TRBV5-6 and TRBJ1-2, is DAGVTQSPTHLIKTRGQQVTLRCSPKSGHDTVSWYQQALGQGPQFIFQYYEEEERQRGNFPDRFSGHQFPNYSSELNVNALLLGDSALYLCASSLGPGVYGYTFGSGTRLTVV.

A few counts support this clone. The chain joins TRBV5-1 to TRBJ2-6, with D maybe TRBD1 (6 bases). The CDR3 sequence is 17 residues long. Trimming shortened V by 5 bases and J by 0 bases, and 15 bases separated the two germline ends. Germline CDR1 is SGHRS and CDR2 is YFSETQ. The CDR3 DNA sequence: TGCGCCAGCAGACTCAGGGGTACGGACTCTGGGGCCAACGTCCTGACTTTC. Encoded protein: CASRLRGTDSGANVLTF.

The rearrangement uses TRBV30 and TRBJ2-5; the match to TRBD2 covers 8 bases. Germline CDR1 is GTSNPN and CDR2 is SVGIG (reference sequence). CDR3 size: 13 residues. V was clipped by 3 bases and J by 5 bases; unmatched bases: 5. The CDR3 nucleotides read TGTGCCTGGAGGAGCGGGGGAATGGAGACCCAGTACTTC. It is translated as CAWRSGGMETQYF.

This sequence joins TRBV29-1 and TRBJ1-2; no firm D call. This CDR3 has 20 residues. Germline values: CDR1 SQVTM, CDR2 ANQGSEA. Trimming cost V 3 bases and J 1 base, with 30 bases left between them. CDR3 sequence: CSVDPVALSTQSGVNYGYTF. In nucleotides, the CDR3 is TGCAGCGTTGACCCGGTGGCATTATCTACCCAAAGCGGGGTTAACTATGGCTACACCTTC.

The rearrangement links TRBV5-1 to TRBJ2-5; TRBD1 matches at 7 bases. The V gene's germline CDR1 is SGHRS and CDR2 YFSETQ. V dropped 4 bases and J dropped 2; count of bases not matched to a gene: 8. The CDR3 loop spans 15 amino acids. The CDR3 coding sequence is TGCGCCAGCAGCGATCCGGGACAGATACAAGAGACCCAGTACTTC. Translating it yields CASSDPGQIQETQYF. The whole variable domain, filled in from reference TRBV5-1 and TRBJ2-5, reads KAGVTQTPRYLIKTRGQQVTLSCSPISGHRSVSWYQQTPGQGLQFLFEYFSETQRNKGNFPGRFSGRQFSNSRSEMNVSTLELGDSALYLCASSDPGQIQETQYFGPGTRLLVL.

This clone appeared a few times. The chain joins TRBV4-3 to TRBJ2-7, with 10 bases fitting TRBD2. Unmatched junction bases numbered 4, after V lost 0 bases and J lost 2 bases. The CDR3 length is 16 residues. Germline V lookup: CDR1 LGHNA, CDR2 YSLEER. The CDR3 here is CASSQDQTSGPYEQYF. CDR3 bases: TGCGCCAGCAGCCAAGATCAGACTAGCGGGCCCTACGAGCAGTACTTC.

The CDR3 protein is CASSFEWGSSYEQYF. In DNA, the CDR3 is TGTGCCAGCAGCTTCGAGTGGGGGAGCTCCTACGAGCAGTACTTC. The rearrangement uses TRBV11-2 and TRBJ2-7; D is perhaps TRBD1 or TRBD2 (5 bases each). The germline V and J ends were trimmed by 3 bases and 0 bases, with 12 bases remaining between them. Germline CDR1 is SGHAT and CDR2 is FQNNGV. This CDR3 comprises 15 residues.